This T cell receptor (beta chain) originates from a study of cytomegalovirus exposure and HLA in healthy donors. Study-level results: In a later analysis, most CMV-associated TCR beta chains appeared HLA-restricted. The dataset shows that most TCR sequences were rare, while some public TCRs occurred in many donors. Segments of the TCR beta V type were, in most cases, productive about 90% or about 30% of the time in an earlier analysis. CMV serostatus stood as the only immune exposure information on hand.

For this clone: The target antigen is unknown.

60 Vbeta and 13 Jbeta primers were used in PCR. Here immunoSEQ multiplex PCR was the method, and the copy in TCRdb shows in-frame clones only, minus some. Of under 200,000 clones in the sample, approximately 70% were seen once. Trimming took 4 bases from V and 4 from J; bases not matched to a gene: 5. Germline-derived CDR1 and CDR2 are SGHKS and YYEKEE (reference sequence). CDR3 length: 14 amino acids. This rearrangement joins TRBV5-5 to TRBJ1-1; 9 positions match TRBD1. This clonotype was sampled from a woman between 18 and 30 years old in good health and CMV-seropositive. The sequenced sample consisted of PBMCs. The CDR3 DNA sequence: TGTGCCAGCAGCCACACAGGGGGCGGCACTGAAGCTTTCTTT. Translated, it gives CASSHTGGGTEAFF.